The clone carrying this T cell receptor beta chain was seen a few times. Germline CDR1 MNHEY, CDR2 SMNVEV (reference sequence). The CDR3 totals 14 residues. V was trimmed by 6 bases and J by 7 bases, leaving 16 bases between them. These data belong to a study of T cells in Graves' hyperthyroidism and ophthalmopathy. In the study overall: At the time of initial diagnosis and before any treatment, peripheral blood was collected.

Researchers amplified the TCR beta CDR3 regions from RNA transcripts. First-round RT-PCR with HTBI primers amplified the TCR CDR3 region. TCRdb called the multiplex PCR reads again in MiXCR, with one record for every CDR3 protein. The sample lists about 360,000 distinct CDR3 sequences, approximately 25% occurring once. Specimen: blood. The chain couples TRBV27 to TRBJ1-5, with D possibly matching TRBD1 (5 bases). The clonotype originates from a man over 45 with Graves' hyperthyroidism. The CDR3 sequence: CASSETGRRQPQHF. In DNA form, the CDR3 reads TGTGCCAGCAGCGAAACGGGGCGCAGACAGCCCCAGCATTTT.